These T cell receptor beta chains were read from a single sample in a study of blood T cell repertoires in COVID-19. Method: immunoSEQ multiplex PCR; TCRdb's copy keeps in-frame clones and lacks some. This sample has around 200,000 clones; roughly 84% occur once, and the top ten carry around 18%. Sequencing was done on a sample of peripheral blood. The origin of the receptors is a woman of 80 years or more with active or convalescent COVID-19. Both conserved end residues are part of each CDR3. The order of the fields is clone size, V gene, J gene, D gene, CDR3 protein, CDR3 DNA. A D gene is named only where the DNA matches it firmly. Not all rows give a size; the values are once, few, many and, for expanded clones, a class.

>NA|TRBV4-3|TRBJ2-7|NA
CASSQVRGPSYEQYF
TGCGCCAGCAGCCAAGTGCGGGGGCCATCCTACGAGCAGTACTTC
>few|TRBV7-9|TRBJ1-2|NA
CASSLVEGYTF
TGTGCCAGCAGCTTAGTAGAGGGCTACACCTTC
>few|TRBV29-1|TRBJ2-5|NA
CSVVGALFFGETQYF
TGCAGCGTTGTAGGGGCTTTATTCTTTGGAGAGACCCAGTACTTC
>NA|TRBV7-2|TRBJ1-1|TRBD1
CASSLTGQATEAFF
TGTGCCAGCAGCCTAACGGGACAGGCCACTGAAGCTTTCTTT
>NA|TRBV6-5|TRBJ2-5|NA
CASSPMLDSQETQYF
TGTGCCAGCAGCCCAATGTTGGACAGCCAAGAGACCCAGTACTTC
>NA|TRBV24-1|TRBJ2-5|TRBD2
CATSDPSGSGETQYF
TGTGCCACCAGTGACCCTAGCGGGAGCGGGGAGACCCAGTACTTC
>NA|TRBV6-2/TRBV6-3|TRBJ1-5|TRBD1
CASSYPLGQGANQPQHF
TGTGCCAGCAGTTACCCCCTGGGACAGGGGGCAAATCAGCCCCAGCATTTT
>NA|TRBV5-1|TRBJ2-2|TRBD2
CASSSRGLAGLAGELFF
TGCGCCAGCAGCTCCCGGGGACTAGCGGGGTTAGCCGGGGAGCTGTTTTTT
>NA|TRBV5-1|TRBJ1-6|TRBD1
CASSGAGTGANSPLHF
TGCGCCAGCAGCGGGGCCGGCACAGGGGCTAATTCACCCCTCCACTTT
>once|TRBV7-2|TRBJ2-2|NA
CASSLAFGSANTGELFF
TGTGCCAGCAGCTTAGCATTCGGCAGCGCGAACACCGGGGAGCTGTTTTTT
>NA|TRBV5-4|TRBJ1-2|NA
CASSRMNEGSGGGYTF
TGTGCCAGCAGCCGAATGAACGAAGGTTCGGGAGGTGGCTACACCTTC
>few|TRBV7-9|TRBJ1-5|NA
CASSLDRVNQPQHF
TGTGCCAGCAGCTTAGACAGGGTTAATCAGCCCCAGCATTTT
>NA|TRBV4-3|TRBJ2-2|NA
CASSQVFAGELFF
TGCGCCAGCAGCCAAGTCTTCGCGGGGGAGCTGTTTTTT
>NA|TRBV2|TRBJ1-5|TRBD1
CASSGQGPGQPQHF
TGTGCCAGCAGCGGACAGGGTCCAGGTCAGCCCCAGCATTTT
>NA|TRBV5-4|TRBJ1-1|NA
CASSRVVGGGTEAFF
TGTGCCAGCAGCCGGGTTGTAGGAGGCGGCACTGAAGCTTTCTTT
>NA|TRBV10-3|TRBJ2-1|TRBD2
CAISRTSGGANEQFF
TGTGCCATCAGTCGGACTAGCGGGGGGGCCAATGAGCAGTTCTTC
>NA|TRBV7-3|TRBJ2-2|NA
CASSLGGAGTGELFF
TGTGCCAGCAGCTTAGGAGGGGCAGGGACCGGGGAGCTGTTTTTT
>NA|TRBV18|TRBJ2-3|TRBD1
CASSPSPGTGSDTQYF
TGTGCCAGCTCACCATCGCCCGGGACAGGATCAGATACGCAGTATTTT